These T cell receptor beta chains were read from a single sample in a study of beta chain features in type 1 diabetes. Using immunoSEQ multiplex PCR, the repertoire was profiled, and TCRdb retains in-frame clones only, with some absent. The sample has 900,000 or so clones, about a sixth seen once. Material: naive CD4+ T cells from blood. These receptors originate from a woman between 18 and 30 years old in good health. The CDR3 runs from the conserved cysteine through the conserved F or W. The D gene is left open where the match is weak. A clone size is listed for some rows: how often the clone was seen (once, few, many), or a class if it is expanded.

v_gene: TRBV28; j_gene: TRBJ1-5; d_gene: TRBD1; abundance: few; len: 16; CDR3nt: TGTGCCAGCAGTTTTATGACAGGGGGCTGGGGTCAGCCCCAGCATTTT; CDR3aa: CASSFMTGGWGQPQHF
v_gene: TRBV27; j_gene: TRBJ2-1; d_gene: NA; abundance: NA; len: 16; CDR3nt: TGTGCCAGCAGTTTATCCTGGCCAGTTGCCTACAATGAGCAGTTCTTC; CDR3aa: CASSLSWPVAYNEQFF
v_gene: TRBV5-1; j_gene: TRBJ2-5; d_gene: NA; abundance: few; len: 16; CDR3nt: TGCGCCAGCAGCTCCGGACTGACAGTGATTCAAGAGACCCAGTACTTC; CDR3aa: CASSSGLTVIQETQYF
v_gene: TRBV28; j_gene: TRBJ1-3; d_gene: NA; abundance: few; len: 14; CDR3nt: TGTGCCTCCGGACCCCCCGGGGCTGGAAACACCATATATTTT; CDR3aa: CASGPPGAGNTIYF
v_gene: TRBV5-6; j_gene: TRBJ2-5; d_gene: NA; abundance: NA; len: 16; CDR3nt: TGTGCCAGCAGCTTGGATGTGGGGACTGCACAAGAGACCCAGTACTTC; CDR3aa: CASSLDVGTAQETQYF
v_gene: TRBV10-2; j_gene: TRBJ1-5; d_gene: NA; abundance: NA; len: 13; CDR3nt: TGCGCCAGTTCTAGGGGGGACCTTCAGCCCCAGCATTTT; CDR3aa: CASSRGDLQPQHF
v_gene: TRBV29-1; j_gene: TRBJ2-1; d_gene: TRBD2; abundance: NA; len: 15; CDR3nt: TGCAGCGTCCGCACCGGGACTAGCGGGAGAAATGAGCAGTTCTTC; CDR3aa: CSVRTGTSGRNEQFF
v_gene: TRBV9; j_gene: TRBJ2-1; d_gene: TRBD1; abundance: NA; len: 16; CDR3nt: TGTGCCAGCAGCGATCGGACAGGTACCCTCGGCAATGAGCAGTTCTTC; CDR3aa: CASSDRTGTLGNEQFF
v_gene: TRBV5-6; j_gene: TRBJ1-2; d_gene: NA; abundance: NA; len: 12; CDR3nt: TGTGCCAGCACCCTCTATAGGGGTGGCTACACCTTC; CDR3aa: CASTLYRGGYTF
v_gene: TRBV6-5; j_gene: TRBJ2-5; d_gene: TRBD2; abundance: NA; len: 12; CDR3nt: TGTGCCAGCGGGAGGGCCATGGAGACCCAGTACTTC; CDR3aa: CASGRAMETQYF